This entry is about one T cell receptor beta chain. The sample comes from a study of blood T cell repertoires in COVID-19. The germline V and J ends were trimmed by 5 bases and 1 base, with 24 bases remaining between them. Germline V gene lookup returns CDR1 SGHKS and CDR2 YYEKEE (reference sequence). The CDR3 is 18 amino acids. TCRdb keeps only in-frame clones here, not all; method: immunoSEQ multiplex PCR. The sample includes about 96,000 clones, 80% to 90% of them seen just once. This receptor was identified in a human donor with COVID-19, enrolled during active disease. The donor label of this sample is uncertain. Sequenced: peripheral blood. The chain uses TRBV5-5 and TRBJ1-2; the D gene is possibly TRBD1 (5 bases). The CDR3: CASRPTGRLNTVNYGYTF. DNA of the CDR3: TGTGCCAGCAGACCTACAGGAAGACTTAACACAGTTAACTATGGCTACACCTTC.